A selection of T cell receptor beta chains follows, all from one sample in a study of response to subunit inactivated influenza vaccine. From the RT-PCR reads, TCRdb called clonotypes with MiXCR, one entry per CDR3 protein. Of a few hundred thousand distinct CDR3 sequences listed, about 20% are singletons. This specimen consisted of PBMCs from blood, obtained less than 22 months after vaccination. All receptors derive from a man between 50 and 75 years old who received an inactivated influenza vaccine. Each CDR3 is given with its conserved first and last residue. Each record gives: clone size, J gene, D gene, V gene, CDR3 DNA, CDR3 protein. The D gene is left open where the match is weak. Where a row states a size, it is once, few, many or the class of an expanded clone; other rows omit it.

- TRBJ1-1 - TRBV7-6 TGTGCCAGCAGCTTAGTAACTGGACAGTTGAACACTGAAGCTTTCTTT CASSLVTGQLNTEAFF
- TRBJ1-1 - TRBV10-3 TGTGCCATCAGCCCGGGAAGCACTGAAGCTTTCTTT CAISPGSTEAFF
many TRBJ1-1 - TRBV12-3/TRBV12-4 TGTGCCAGCAAGTCCCCCGGGCTAAAAGGGCCTGGAGCTTTCTTT CASKSPGLKGPGAFF
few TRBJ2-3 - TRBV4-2 TGTGCCAGCAGCCATGGGGCAGGGAGTGCAGATACGCAGTATTTT CASSHGAGSADTQYF
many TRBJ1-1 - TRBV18 TGTGCCAGCAAACAGGAAAGCCAAGCTTTCTTT CASKQESQAFF
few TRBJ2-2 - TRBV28 TGTGCCAGCAGCCCTAATGGGGCCGGGGAGCTGTTTTTT CASSPNGAGELFF
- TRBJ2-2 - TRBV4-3 TGCGCCAGCAGCCTTGCCGCGGACCTTAGGAACACCGGGGAGCTGTTTTTT CASSLAADLRNTGELFF
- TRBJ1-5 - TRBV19 TGTGCCAGTAGTAAGGATTGGAGTCAGCCCCAGCATTTT CASSKDWSQPQHF
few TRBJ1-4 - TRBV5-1 TGCGCCAGCAGCTTGGGAGGCAGGGGAAATGAAAAACTGTTTTTT CASSLGGRGNEKLFF
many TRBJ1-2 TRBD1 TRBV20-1 TGCAGTGCCCCTCGCCGGGACAGGGATCTGGGTGGCTACACCTTC CSAPRRDRDLGGYTF
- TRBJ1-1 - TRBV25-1 TGTGCCAGCAGGAATGGAGAGAGGACTGAAGCTTTCTTT CASRNGERTEAFF
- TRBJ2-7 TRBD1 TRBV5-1 TGCGCCAGCAGCTCCCGGGACAGGGTGGTCGAGCAGTACTTC CASSSRDRVVEQYF
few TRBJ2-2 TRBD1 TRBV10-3 TGTGCCATCAGTGAGGACAGGGTTGGAACCGGGGAGCTGTTTTTT CAISEDRVGTGELFF
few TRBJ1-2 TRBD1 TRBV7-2 TGTGCCAGCAGCTTTCAGGGACAGACAAACTATGGCTACACCTTC CASSFQGQTNYGYTF
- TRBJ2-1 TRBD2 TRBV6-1 TGTGCCAGCAGCCGGGACTACGTATCTTATGAGCAGTTCTTC CASSRDYVSYEQFF
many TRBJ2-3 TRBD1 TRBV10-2 TGCGCCAGCAGCCCGACAGGGTTAGATACGCAGTATTTT CASSPTGLDTQYF
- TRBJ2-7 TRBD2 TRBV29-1 TGCAGCGTTCTTGGACTAGCGGGCTCCTACGAGCAGTACTTC CSVLGLAGSYEQYF
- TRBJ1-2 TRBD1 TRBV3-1 TGTGCCAGCAGCGATCGCGGGACAGCCCTCTATGGCTACACCTTC CASSDRGTALYGYTF
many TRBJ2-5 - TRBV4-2 TGTGCCAGCAGCCAAGGGGCAGGGTCGTGGGAGACCCAGTACTTC CASSQGAGSWETQYF
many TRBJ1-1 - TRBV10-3 TGTGCCATCAGATGGACTTCCGACACTGAAGCTTTCTTT CAIRWTSDTEAFF
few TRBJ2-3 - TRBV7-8 TGTGCCAGCAGCTTAAGGGGCCCTAGCACAGATACGCAGTATTTT CASSLRGPSTDTQYF
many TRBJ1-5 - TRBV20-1 TGCAGTGCTCCTCTGCAGGGAAATCAGCCCCAGCATTTT CSAPLQGNQPQHF
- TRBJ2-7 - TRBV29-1 TGCAGCGTCTCGGACAGCGCGGCCACCAGTCCGCAGTACTTC CSVSDSAATSPQYF
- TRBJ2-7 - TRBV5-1 TGCGCCAGCAGCTTGTATAGCGAGCAGTACTTC CASSLYSEQYF
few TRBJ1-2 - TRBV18 TGTGCCAGCTCACCCGCAGGGGACCAGGGCTACACCTTC CASSPAGDQGYTF
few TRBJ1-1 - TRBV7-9 TGTGCCAGCAGCCCGGGACCTCTGGCTGAAGCTTTCTTT CASSPGPLAEAFF
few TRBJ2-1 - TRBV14 TGTGCCAGCAGCCAATTTGAGGGGCCCCCCAACAATGAGCAGTTCTTC CASSQFEGPPNNEQFF
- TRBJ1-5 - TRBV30 TGTGCCTGGAGTGGGACAACTAGCAATCAGCCCCAGCATTTT CAWSGTTSNQPQHF
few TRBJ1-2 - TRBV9 TGTGCCAGCAGCGTAGGCTCCGCCTTTAACTATGGCTACACCTTC CASSVGSAFNYGYTF
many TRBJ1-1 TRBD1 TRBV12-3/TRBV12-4 TGTGCCAGCAGTCGACAGGGAGGTTGGACTGAAGCTTTCTTT CASSRQGGWTEAFF
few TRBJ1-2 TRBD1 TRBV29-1 TGCAGCGTGGGGGAGACAGGGACCTATGGCTACACCTTC CSVGETGTYGYTF
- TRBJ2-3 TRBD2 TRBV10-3 TGTGCCATCAGTGATACCGGGAGGACGAGCACAGATACGCAGTATTTT CAISDTGRTSTDTQYF
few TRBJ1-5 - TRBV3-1 TGTGCCAGCAGCCAAGATGGGGCGTCCCATCAGCCCCAGCATTTT CASSQDGASHQPQHF
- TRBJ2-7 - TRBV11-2 TGTGCCAGCAGCTTTACCCAGGACAGCTCCTACGAGCAGTACTTC CASSFTQDSSYEQYF
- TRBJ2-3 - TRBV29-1 TGCAGCGTTGAAGACGAGCGGGGCACAGATACGCAGTATTTT CSVEDERGTDTQYF
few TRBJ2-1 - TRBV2 TGTGCCAGCAGTGAATTGCTGTACAGCTCCTACAATGAGCAGTTCTTC CASSELLYSSYNEQFF
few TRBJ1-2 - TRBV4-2 TGTGCCAGCAGCCAAGATCCTTCACAGCTGTATGGCTACACCTTC CASSQDPSQLYGYTF
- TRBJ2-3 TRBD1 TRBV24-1 TGTGCCACCAGTGATTATAGACAGGGAACAGATACGCAGTATTTT CATSDYRQGTDTQYF
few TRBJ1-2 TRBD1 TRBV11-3 TGTGCCGCAGGGACAGGGGAGGACTATGGCTACACCTTC CAAGTGEDYGYTF
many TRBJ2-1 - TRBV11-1 TGTGCCAGCAGCTTGGCACTTAGCTCCTACAATGAGCAGTTCTTC CASSLALSSYNEQFF
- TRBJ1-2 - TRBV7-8 TGTGCCTCGGGGCAGGGGTCCAACTATGGCTACACCTTC CASGQGSNYGYTF
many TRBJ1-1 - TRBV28 TGTGCCAGCACCCCCGCCTCCATCGACCGGGACACTGAAGCTTTCTTT CASTPASIDRDTEAFF
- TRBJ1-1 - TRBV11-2 TGTGCCAGCAGCTTCCAGGGCCAAGCGAACACTGAAGCTTTCTTT CASSFQGQANTEAFF
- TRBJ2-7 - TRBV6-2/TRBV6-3 TGTGCCAGCAGTTCCTCGACCCTCAGAAACTACGAGCAGTACTTC CASSSSTLRNYEQYF
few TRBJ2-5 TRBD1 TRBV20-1 TGCAGTGCTAGTCTGACAGGGGGCAAAGAGACCCAGTACTTC CSASLTGGKETQYF
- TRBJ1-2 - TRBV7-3 TGTGCCAGCAGCCTCAGGGAGGGCTATGGCTACACCTTC CASSLREGYGYTF
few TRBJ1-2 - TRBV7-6 TGTGCCAGCAGCTTCGCTGACAGAGGAGGCTACACCTTC CASSFADRGGYTF
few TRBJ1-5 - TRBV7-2 TGTGCCAGCAGCTCCGTGGACAGTCCCCATCAGCCCCAGCATTTT CASSSVDSPHQPQHF
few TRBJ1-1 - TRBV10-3 TGTGCCATCAGTCCCGGGACCTCGGGCAAAGCTTTCTTT CAISPGTSGKAFF
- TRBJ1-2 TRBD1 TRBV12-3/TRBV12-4 TGTGCCAGCAGTGCAGACCCCCAGACAGGGAGGGATGGCTACACCTTC CASSADPQTGRDGYTF
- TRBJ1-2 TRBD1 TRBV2 TGTGCCAGCAGCAGGCGGTGGGACAGGGACTCTGGCTACACCTTC CASSRRWDRDSGYTF
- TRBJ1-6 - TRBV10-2 TGCGCCAGCAGTGGCTCCAGGGCCTCCTATAATTCACCCCTCCACTTT CASSGSRASYNSPLHF
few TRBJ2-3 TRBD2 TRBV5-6 TGTGCCAGCAGCCCGCGGAGCGGGAACACAGATACGCAGTATTTT CASSPRSGNTDTQYF